A selection of T cell receptor beta chains follows, all from one sample in a study of cytomegalovirus exposure and HLA in healthy donors. The protocol was immunoSEQ multiplex PCR, while the TCRdb copy is restricted to in-frame clones and leaves out a portion. The sample carries 210,000 or so clones, about 83% recorded once. The source material was PBMCs. The receptors here all came from a woman aged 45-59 years in good health and CMV-seropositive. The CDR3 runs from the conserved cysteine through the conserved F or W. The D gene is left open where the match is weak. Only part of the rows carry a size: once, few, many, or a class if the clone is expanded.

-	TRBV30	TRBJ2-7	-	CAWSVPRTANPYEQYF	TGTGCCTGGAGTGTACCTCGGACAGCCAACCCCTACGAGCAGTACTTC
TRBD1	TRBV28	TRBJ1-2	few	CASRGGQGKGYTF	TGTGCCAGCAGGGGGGGACAGGGTAAAGGCTACACCTTC
TRBD1	TRBV19	TRBJ1-2	few	CASRIPTGTGASNYGYTF	TGTGCCAGTAGGATCCCGACCGGGACAGGGGCCTCTAACTATGGCTACACCTTC
-	TRBV5-4	TRBJ2-2	-	CASSLGGDNTGELFF	TGTGCCAGCAGCTTGGGCGGGGATAACACCGGGGAGCTGTTTTTT
TRBD2	TRBV7-9	TRBJ2-3	-	CASSAILAGGRTDTQYF	TGTGCCAGCAGCGCCATACTAGCGGGGGGGCGTACAGATACGCAGTATTTT
TRBD1	TRBV5-8	TRBJ1-1	-	CASSLDRGIVRNTEAFF	TGTGCCAGCAGCTTGGACAGGGGTATCGTTAGGAACACTGAAGCTTTCTTT
TRBD1	TRBV6-1	TRBJ2-2	-	CASSELGRGPAGELFF	TGTGCCAGCAGTGAACTTGGCAGGGGGCCCGCCGGGGAGCTGTTTTTT
TRBD1	TRBV4-1	TRBJ1-1	-	CASSQTGQGVTEAFF	TGCGCCAGCAGCCAAACGGGACAGGGGGTTACTGAAGCTTTCTTT
TRBD1	TRBV7-2	TRBJ1-2	-	CASSLGGTGTWWIVGYTF	TGTGCCAGCAGCTTAGGGGGGACAGGGACGTGGTGGATTGTCGGCTACACCTTC
TRBD2	TRBV5-1	TRBJ2-5	once	CASSVTSGGGSETQYF	TGCGCCAGCAGCGTAACTAGCGGGGGGGGATCAGAGACCCAGTACTTC
-	TRBV9	TRBJ2-3	-	CASSVKSGVFTDTQYF	TGTGCCAGCAGCGTAAAATCAGGGGTGTTCACAGATACGCAGTATTTT
-	TRBV19	TRBJ1-1	-	CASRLGGITEAFF	TGTGCCAGTAGACTAGGGGGAATCACTGAAGCTTTCTTT
-	TRBV28	TRBJ1-3	-	CASSLWAPAVSGNTIYF	TGTGCCAGCAGTTTATGGGCCCCGGCGGTCTCTGGAAACACCATATATTTT
TRBD1	TRBV7-9	TRBJ2-7	-	CASSPRRDRGGEQYF	TGTGCCAGCAGCCCGCGCCGGGACAGGGGCGGCGAGCAGTACTTC
-	TRBV28	TRBJ2-7	once	CASSFRQFGALPYEQYF	TGTGCCAGCAGTTTTAGGCAGTTTGGAGCCCTTCCCTACGAGCAGTACTTC
TRBD1	TRBV5-5	TRBJ1-2	-	CASSPQGGRGVNYGYTF	TGTGCCAGCAGCCCCCAAGGGGGCCGCGGGGTTAACTATGGCTACACCTTC
-	TRBV7-9	TRBJ1-3	-	CASSSRVSGNTIYF	TGTGCCAGCAGCTCTAGAGTCTCTGGAAACACCATATATTTT
TRBD1	TRBV6-4	TRBJ2-7	few	CASSVPGQGADEQYF	TGTGCCAGCAGTGTACCGGGACAGGGGGCCGACGAGCAGTACTTC
TRBD1	TRBV5-1	TRBJ2-1	-	CASSLGQLNEQFF	TGCGCTAGCAGCTTGGGACAGCTCAATGAGCAGTTCTTC
-	TRBV18	TRBJ1-1	-	CASSPAVANTEAFF	TGTGCCAGCTCACCCGCTGTAGCGAACACTGAAGCTTTCTTT
TRBD1	TRBV6-5	TRBJ1-6	-	CASSPDRGLNSPLHF	TGTGCCAGCAGCCCGGACAGGGGGCTCAATTCACCCCTCCACTTT
-	TRBV11-1	TRBJ1-6	-	CASSLHSVSYNSPLHF	TGTGCCAGCAGCTTACATTCGGTTTCCTATAATTCACCCCTCCACTTT
-	TRBV5-6	TRBJ2-3	-	CASSLGPTGMGTDTQYF	TGTGCCAGCAGCTTGGGACCTACAGGGATGGGGACAGATACGCAGTATTTT
TRBD2	TRBV7-9	TRBJ2-7	-	CASRSGGDEQYF	TGTGCCAGCAGAAGCGGGGGCGACGAGCAGTACTTC
-	TRBV27	TRBJ1-2	-	CASSLSGGLGYGYTF	TGTGCCAGCAGTTTATCTGGGGGCCTGGGATATGGCTACACCTTC
-	TRBV5-4	TRBJ2-7	-	CASSLDGSSGYGEQYF	TGTGCCAGCAGCTTAGACGGCTCCTCGGGGTATGGCGAGCAGTACTTC
-	TRBV6-5	TRBJ1-1	-	CASRIHRAGTEAFF	TGTGCCAGCAGAATCCACAGGGCAGGGACTGAAGCTTTCTTT
-	TRBV6-1	TRBJ1-2	once	CAGRGTSYGYTF	TGTGCCGGCCGGGGGACGAGCTATGGCTACACCTTC
-	TRBV7-2	TRBJ2-3	-	CASSLAQVDTQYF	TGTGCCAGCAGCTTAGCGCAGGTGGATACGCAGTATTTT
TRBD2	TRBV5-5	TRBJ2-1	-	CASSLLLGLVMDEQFF	TGTGCCAGCAGCCTCCTCCTGGGACTAGTTATGGATGAGCAGTTCTTC
TRBD2	TRBV18	TRBJ2-5	-	CASSPRLAGIGETQYF	TGTGCCAGCTCACCAAGACTAGCGGGGATAGGGGAGACCCAGTACTTC
TRBD2	TRBV11-2	TRBJ2-7	-	CASRPSGAPYEQYF	TGTGCCAGCAGGCCGAGCGGGGCGCCGTACGAGCAGTACTTC
TRBD1	TRBV27	TRBJ1-5	once	CASVAGQGWNQPQHF	TGTGCCAGCGTCGCGGGACAGGGGTGGAATCAGCCCCAGCATTTT
-	TRBV7-2	TRBJ1-5	-	CASSLGRWANQPQHF	TGTGCCAGCAGCTTAGGTAGATGGGCGAATCAGCCCCAGCATTTT
-	TRBV11-1	TRBJ2-2	few	CASSLGLWQSDTGELFF	TGTGCCAGCAGCTTAGGACTATGGCAGTCTGACACCGGGGAGCTGTTTTTT
TRBD2	TRBV5-1	TRBJ2-1	-	CASSLGGGSYNEQFF	TGCGCCAGCAGCTTGGGGGGGGGCTCCTACAATGAGCAGTTCTTC
-	TRBV7-3	TRBJ1-6	-	CASSIQLRGQGPGKSDNSPLHF	TGTGCCAGCAGCATTCAACTACGTGGGCAGGGGCCTGGCAAAAGCGATAATTCACCCCTCCACTTT
-	TRBV4-2	TRBJ2-1	-	CASSHAYVLGASYNEQFF	TGTGCCAGCAGCCACGCCTACGTGCTGGGGGCTTCCTACAATGAGCAGTTCTTC
TRBD2	TRBV5-1	TRBJ2-3	once	CASRLAGPEDTQYF	TGCGCCAGCAGACTAGCGGGGCCTGAGGATACGCAGTATTTT
-	TRBV19	TRBJ2-7	-	CASSSRGPSSEQYF	TGTGCCAGTAGTAGCAGGGGCCCCTCATCGGAGCAGTACTTC
TRBD1	TRBV9	TRBJ1-3	once	CASSVGGTVGNTIYF	TGTGCCAGCAGCGTAGGAGGGACAGTTGGAAACACCATATATTTT
TRBD1	TRBV27	TRBJ2-7	few	CASSANRGQKDEQYF	TGTGCCAGCAGTGCCAACAGGGGGCAAAAAGACGAGCAGTACTTC
TRBD1	TRBV19	TRBJ1-5	-	CASCPAPGTGFQPQHF	TGTGCCAGTTGCCCAGCCCCCGGGACAGGGTTTCAGCCCCAGCATTTT
-	TRBV4-3	TRBJ1-4	few	CASSQDRQVEVKLFF	TGCGCCAGCAGCCAAGACAGACAGGTGGAGGTAAAACTGTTTTTT
-	TRBV10-1	TRBJ2-3	-	CASSFMGGDTQYF	TGCGCCAGCAGCTTTATGGGGGGAGATACGCAGTATTTT
TRBD2	TRBV7-2	TRBJ2-3	-	CASSSRGLAGGRFTDTQYF	TGTGCCAGCAGCTCAAGGGGACTAGCGGGGGGGCGGTTCACAGATACGCAGTATTTT
-	TRBV7-9	TRBJ2-1	-	CASSSNWAGRYNEQFF	TGTGCCAGCAGCTCCAATTGGGCGGGGAGGTACAATGAGCAGTTCTTC
-	TRBV19	TRBJ1-4	-	CASHTGPSGSLTNEKLFF	TGTGCCAGTCATACAGGGCCGTCGGGAAGCTTAACTAATGAAAAACTGTTTTTT
-	TRBV10-3	TRBJ2-3	-	CAISESGGVSTDTQYF	TGTGCCATCAGTGAGTCAGGGGGGGTTAGCACAGATACGCAGTATTTT
TRBD2	TRBV18	TRBJ2-1	few	CASSPTLEAGEFF	TGTGCCAGCTCACCAACCTTGGAGGCGGGGGAATTCTTC
-	TRBV7-9	TRBJ1-1	-	CASSSTTGRNTEAFF	TGTGCCAGCAGCTCGACGACAGGACGGAACACTGAAGCTTTCTTT
-	TRBV5-1	TRBJ1-4	-	CASSRQGSNEKLFF	TGCGCCAGCAGCCGGCAGGGAAGTAATGAAAAACTGTTTTTT
-	TRBV11-2	TRBJ1-1	-	CASSLSRAAGAEAFF	TGTGCCAGCAGCTTATCGAGGGCGGCGGGCGCTGAAGCTTTCTTT
-	TRBV28	TRBJ2-3	-	CASSSFPGGGITDTQYF	TGTGCCAGCAGTTCTTTCCCCGGCGGGGGCATTACAGATACGCAGTATTTT
-	TRBV19	TRBJ2-3	once	CASSIARGLDTQYF	TGTGCCAGTAGTATAGCGCGGGGCCTGGATACGCAGTATTTT
-	TRBV29-1	TRBJ1-2	-	CSVQRGGGYTF	TGCAGCGTTCAAAGAGGTGGGGGCTACACCTTC
-	TRBV27	TRBJ1-1	-	CASSGEGGRTEAFF	TGTGCCAGCAGTGGCGAGGGGGGGCGGACTGAAGCTTTCTTT
-	TRBV19	TRBJ1-5	-	CASSETWNQPQHF	TGTGCCAGTAGTGAAACATGGAATCAGCCCCAGCATTTT
TRBD2	TRBV9	TRBJ2-7	once	CASSVGAEVSGGPSYEQYF	TGTGCCAGCAGCGTAGGCGCTGAAGTCAGCGGGGGGCCTTCCTACGAGCAGTACTTC
-	TRBV6-5	TRBJ1-1	-	CASSYSGGATNTEAFF	TGTGCCAGCAGTTACTCCGGTGGGGCAACGAACACTGAAGCTTTCTTT